The rows below give T cell receptor beta chains drawn from one sample of a study of identical twins. Each CDR3 protein gets one entry after TCRdb re-called the 5' RACE reads with MiXCR. The sample yields about 1.7 million distinct CDR3 sequences, under 35% seen once. The sample consisted of cord blood. The receptors come from a newborn girl in good health. Both conserved end residues are part of each CDR3. A D gene is named only where the DNA matches it firmly. Not all rows give a size; the values are once, few, many and, for expanded clones, a class.

V gene,J gene,D gene,clone size,CDR3 DNA,CDR3 protein
TRBV12-3/TRBV12-4,TRBJ2-3,NA,NA,TGTGCCAGCAGTCCCCGGACAGCACTGTGGGAGGTTCAGTATTTT,CASSPRTALWEVQYF
TRBV20-1,TRBJ2-3,NA,NA,TGCAGTGCCCCGGACAACGAGGGCACAGATACGCAGTATTTT,CSAPDNEGTDTQYF
TRBV7-9,TRBJ2-3,TRBD2,NA,TGTGCCAGCAGCTTAAATAGCGGGGCTACAGATACGCAGTATTTT,CASSLNSGATDTQYF
TRBV3-1,TRBJ2-5,NA,few,TGTGCCAGCAGCCCTGACGCTATAATCACAATCCAAGAGACCCAGTACTTC,CASSPDAIITIQETQYF
TRBV28,TRBJ2-6,NA,NA,TGTGCCAGCAGTTTAGGTTCAGGGCTCGGGGCCAACGTCCTGACTTTC,CASSLGSGLGANVLTF
TRBV20-1,TRBJ1-6,NA,few,TGCAGTGCTAGAAGGACTGGCGGTTATTCACCCCTCCACTTT,CSARRTGGYSPLHF
TRBV11-2,TRBJ2-2,NA,few,TGTGCCAGCAGCTTAGACCGGGAGCTGTTTTTT,CASSLDRELFF
TRBV4-1,TRBJ2-1,TRBD2,few,TGCGCCAGCAGCCAAACGGGACTAAATTACAATGAGCAGTTCTTC,CASSQTGLNYNEQFF
TRBV28,TRBJ2-1,NA,few,TGTGCCAGCAGTTTAGGGGGAAGCGACAATGAGCAGTTCTTC,CASSLGGSDNEQFF
TRBV5-1,TRBJ2-3,NA,NA,TGCGCCAGCAGCTTGGGGGTAGCAGCTAGCACAGATACGCAGTATTTT,CASSLGVAASTDTQYF
TRBV29-1,TRBJ2-7,TRBD1,many,TGCAGCGGGGGACAGCTCCACGAGCAGTACTTC,CSGGQLHEQYF
TRBV28,TRBJ2-5,NA,few,TGTGCCAGCAGTTCCCACAGGGAGCACCAAGAGACCCAGTACTTC,CASSSHREHQETQYF
TRBV7-6,TRBJ2-1,NA,many,TGTGCCAGCAGCTTTAATCTAGCCAATAGGGTATACAATGAGCAGTTCTTC,CASSFNLANRVYNEQFF
TRBV20-1,TRBJ2-1,TRBD2,NA,TGCAGTGCTAGGGGGACTAGCGTTCGCTCCTACAATGAGCAGTTCTTC,CSARGTSVRSYNEQFF
TRBV5-1,TRBJ1-2,NA,few,TGCGCCAGCAGCCCCCCTGTGGGGGGAGGCTACACCTTC,CASSPPVGGGYTF
TRBV20-1,TRBJ2-5,NA,NA,TGCAGTGCTCCCGATCAAGAGACCCAGTACTTC,CSAPDQETQYF
TRBV6-5,TRBJ1-3,TRBD1,NA,TGTGCCAGCAGAAGGGGACAGACAGCCTCTGGAAACACCATATATTTT,CASRRGQTASGNTIYF
TRBV20-1,TRBJ2-4,TRBD2,few,TGCAGTGCTAGAGCCCAAGGTGGACTAGCGGGAGCCCAAAACATTCAGTACTTC,CSARAQGGLAGAQNIQYF
TRBV18,TRBJ2-7,TRBD2,NA,TGTGCCAGCTCACCCCTAGCGGCGACCTACGAGCAGTACTTC,CASSPLAATYEQYF
TRBV29-1,TRBJ1-2,NA,many,TGCAGCGTTGAAAAGGGGGTCTACACCTTC,CSVEKGVYTF
TRBV6-2/TRBV6-3,TRBJ1-5,NA,NA,TGTGCCAGCAGTTACTCACAGACATATAGCAATCAGCCCCTGCATTTT,CASSYSQTYSNQPLHF
TRBV3-1,TRBJ2-5,TRBD2,NA,TGTGCCGGCAGCGCCCGGGGTAGCGGGGGTCAAGAGACCCAGTACTTC,CAGSARGSGGQETQYF
TRBV3-1,TRBJ2-4,TRBD2,NA,TGTACCAGCAGGCCTAGCGGGCTAAGTGCCACCAACATTCAGTACTTC,CTSRPSGLSATNIQYF
TRBV14,TRBJ2-7,TRBD2,NA,TGTGCCAGCAGCCAAGAAGGGGGGACTAGCGGGAGAAACGAGCAGTACTTC,CASSQEGGTSGRNEQYF
TRBV18,TRBJ1-1,TRBD1,NA,TGTGCCAGCTCACCAGCACAGGGGACTGAAGCTTTCTTT,CASSPAQGTEAFF
TRBV20-1,TRBJ2-1,NA,NA,TGCAGTGCTAGAGTTCCTAGCTCCTACAATGAGCAGTTCTTC,CSARVPSSYNEQFF
TRBV5-1,TRBJ2-7,NA,NA,TGCGCCAGCAGCTTGGAGTCCAGGAGCTCCTACAATGAGCAGTACTTC,CASSLESRSSYNEQYF
TRBV6-2/TRBV6-3,TRBJ2-7,TRBD2,NA,TGTGCCAGCAGGTCTAGCGGGAGGAGCTCCTACGAGCAGTACTTC,CASRSSGRSSYEQYF
TRBV7-8,TRBJ2-1,NA,few,TGTGCCAGCAGCTTGCGGCTGGTAGCGGCTTACAATGAGCAGTTCTTC,CASSLRLVAAYNEQFF
TRBV27,TRBJ2-1,TRBD2,NA,TGTGCCAGCAGTTTATTTAGCGGGGCATCCTACAATGAGCAGTTCTTC,CASSLFSGASYNEQFF
TRBV9,TRBJ2-3,TRBD2,few,TGTGCCAGCAGCGTTGGGACTAGCGGGGGGTCTAGCACAGATACGCAGTATTTT,CASSVGTSGGSSTDTQYF
TRBV7-9,TRBJ2-3,NA,NA,TGTGCCAGCAGATCCGGGGTGATAACAGATACGCAGTATTTT,CASRSGVITDTQYF
TRBV12-3/TRBV12-4,TRBJ2-7,TRBD2,NA,TGTGCCAGCAGCGGGGGGGACTACACCGGGGAGCAGTACTTC,CASSGGDYTGEQYF
TRBV6-1,TRBJ1-6,NA,NA,TGTGCCAGCAGTGAAGAGGACGGTAATTCACCCCTCCACTTT,CASSEEDGNSPLHF
TRBV19,TRBJ1-5,NA,NA,TGTGCCAGTAGTATAACGGGCTTGTATAGCAATCAGCCCCAGCATTTT,CASSITGLYSNQPQHF
TRBV13,TRBJ2-3,TRBD2,NA,TGTGCCAGCAGGGAAGGACTAGCGGGTTACACAGACACGCAGTATTTT,CASREGLAGYTDTQYF
TRBV2,TRBJ2-7,TRBD1,NA,TGTGCCAGCAGTACTGGACAGGGGAACGGCAGCTACGAGCAGTACTTC,CASSTGQGNGSYEQYF
TRBV9,TRBJ1-2,NA,NA,TGTGCCAGCAGCGTAGAGGCCTTCCCCAGGGATGTGGGGAACTATGGCTACACCTTC,CASSVEAFPRDVGNYGYTF
TRBV6-5,TRBJ2-1,NA,NA,TGTGCCACCTCATTGGGGCAAAGGAATGAGCAGTTCTTC,CATSLGQRNEQFF
TRBV21-1,TRBJ2-4,NA,NA,TGTGCCAGCAGCAAATCCGACGGCCTAGCCAAAAACATTCAGTACTTC,CASSKSDGLAKNIQYF
TRBV28,TRBJ1-6,TRBD1,NA,TGTGCCAGCAGTTTTGGGCAGGGGGCTCCTATTTCACCCCTCCACTTT,CASSFGQGAPISPLHF
TRBV18,TRBJ2-7,TRBD2,NA,TGTGCCAGCTCACCACTGGGACTAGCGGACGAGCAGTACTTC,CASSPLGLADEQYF
TRBV10-3,TRBJ1-2,NA,NA,TGTGCCATCAGTGAGTCGGTAAGACTCTTCGTATATGGCTACACCTTC,CAISESVRLFVYGYTF
TRBV10-3,TRBJ2-5,NA,NA,TGTGCCACCATGGAGCAAGAGACCCAGTACTTC,CATMEQETQYF
TRBV7-2,TRBJ2-3,NA,few,TGTGCCAGCAGCTTCATTTCAGGGGCAGATACGCAGTATTTT,CASSFISGADTQYF
TRBV29-1,TRBJ2-5,TRBD2,NA,TGCAGCGTTGAGGGACTAGCGGGAGGGCCGTTATACAATGAGCAGTACTTC,CSVEGLAGGPLYNEQYF
TRBV4-2,TRBJ2-2,TRBD2,NA,TGTGCCAGCAGCACACTATTTAGGACTAGGAACACCGGGGAGCTGTTTTTT,CASSTLFRTRNTGELFF
TRBV5-6,TRBJ2-1,TRBD1,NA,TGTGCCAGCTTTTCTCCGGGACAGGGACAGTTCTTC,CASFSPGQGQFF
TRBV7-2,TRBJ1-5,NA,few,TGTGCCAGCAGCTCAAAGCCGAGGGGTCTAGCGGATCAGCCCCAGCATTTT,CASSSKPRGLADQPQHF
TRBV20-1,TRBJ2-7,TRBD1,NA,TGCAGTGCGAGACAGGGGCCGACCCTCTACGAGCAGTACTTC,CSARQGPTLYEQYF
TRBV24-1,TRBJ1-2,NA,few,TGTGCCACCAGTGATTCGGGTTGGCTCTATGGCTACACCTTC,CATSDSGWLYGYTF
TRBV7-2,TRBJ2-3,TRBD2,NA,TGTGCCAGCAGCTTAGTAGGAAGGACTAGCGGGGGGACAGATACGCAGTATTTT,CASSLVGRTSGGTDTQYF
TRBV20-1,TRBJ2-1,TRBD2,NA,TGCAGTGCTAGAGATCAGAGCGGGAGTGGTGATGAGCAGTTCTTC,CSARDQSGSGDEQFF
TRBV6-1,TRBJ2-3,NA,few,TGTGCCAGCAGTGTCGGACTTAACCCACCCACAGATACGCAGTATTTT,CASSVGLNPPTDTQYF
TRBV28,TRBJ1-1,NA,NA,TGTGCCAGCCGCAGCCGCGGAGAAGCTTTCTTT,CASRSRGEAFF
TRBV4-2,TRBJ1-2,NA,few,TGTGCCAGCAGCCAAGCCTCTTTACCAGGGGATGGCTACACCTTC,CASSQASLPGDGYTF
TRBV20-1,TRBJ2-1,NA,few,TGCAGTGCCTCATCACATCAGACGGAATACAATGAGCAGTTCTTC,CSASSHQTEYNEQFF